One T cell receptor beta chain is described in this entry. V shed 2 bases and J 2 bases; nucleotides not matched to a gene: 5. The CDR3 contains 15 residues. Germline V gene lookup returns CDR1 MDHEN and CDR2 SYDVKM. Sequencing used immunoSEQ multiplex PCR; TCRdb keeps in-frame clones, though not all of them. The sample includes approximately 170,000 clones, about 94% of them seen just once. This sample is part of a study of control samples from healthy donors and cancer patients. The sequence was collected from a woman aged 30 to 39 in good health. Input material: blood. This chain links TRBV28 with TRBJ2-7; 8 bases are a match to TRBD1. This CDR3 is CASSLPLGQAYEQYF. DNA of the CDR3: TGTGCCAGCAGTTTACCGTTGGGACAGGCCTACGAGCAGTACTTC.